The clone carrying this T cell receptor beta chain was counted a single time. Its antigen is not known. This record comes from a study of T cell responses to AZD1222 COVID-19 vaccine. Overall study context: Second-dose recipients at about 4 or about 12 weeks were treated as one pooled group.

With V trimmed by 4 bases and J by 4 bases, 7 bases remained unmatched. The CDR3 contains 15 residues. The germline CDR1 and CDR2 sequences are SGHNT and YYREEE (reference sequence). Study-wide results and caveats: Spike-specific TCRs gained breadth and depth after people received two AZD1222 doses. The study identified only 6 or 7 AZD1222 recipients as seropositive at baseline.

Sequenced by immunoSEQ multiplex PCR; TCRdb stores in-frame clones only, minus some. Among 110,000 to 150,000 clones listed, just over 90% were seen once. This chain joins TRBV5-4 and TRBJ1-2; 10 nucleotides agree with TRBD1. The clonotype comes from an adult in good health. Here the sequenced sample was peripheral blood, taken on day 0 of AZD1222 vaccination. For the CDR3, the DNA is TGTGCCAGCAGCCAGACAGGGGGCTGGATCTATGGCTACACCTTC. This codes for CASSQTGGWIYGYTF.